This is a list of T cell receptor beta chains from one sample in a study of blood T cells in healthy people across ages. TCRdb reprocessed the 5' RACE reads via MiXCR and lists one record per CDR3 protein. Among roughly 900,000 distinct CDR3 sequences listed, about 48% were seen once. The sample taken for sequencing was blood. These receptors were obtained from a young man in good health. Both conserved end residues are part of each CDR3. The size field is filled for only some rows; it gives once, few, many or a size class.

clone size | J gene | V gene | CDR3 protein
NA | TRBJ2-7 | TRBV20-1 | CSAWDTGTHEQYF
few | TRBJ1-1 | TRBV6-5 | CASSYETLMGTEAFF
few | TRBJ2-1 | TRBV28 | CATGFAISNEQFF
NA | TRBJ2-3 | TRBV6-1 | CAYSGYSADTQYF
NA | TRBJ2-7 | TRBV20-1 | CSARDLGRGFSYEQYF
NA | TRBJ1-1 | TRBV7-9 | CASAKGGAVTEAFF
NA | TRBJ2-5 | TRBV3-1 | CASSPGTSGAPQQYF
few | TRBJ2-4 | TRBV3-1 | CASSQQQGVKNIQYF
NA | TRBJ1-6 | TRBV5-1 | CASSLGEGRAYNSPLHF
NA | TRBJ2-3 | TRBV2 | CASLLEQLPTDTQYF
NA | NA | TRBV20-1 | CSAEQTGLAVEQYF
few | TRBJ1-2 | TRBV4-3 | CASSQAGTGANYGYTF
NA | TRBJ1-6 | TRBV12-3/TRBV12-4 | CASRPGTENSPLHF
NA | TRBJ2-1 | TRBV5-5 | CASSFEVGEQFF
NA | TRBJ1-1 | TRBV29-1 | CSVDGPGPQNTEVFF
few | NA | TRBV28 | CASSYRAGGSYEQYF
once | TRBJ2-3 | TRBV7-2 | CASSKDPSYTDTQYF
NA | TRBJ2-3 | TRBV6-6 | CASSSQPGLAESDTQYF
NA | TRBJ2-7 | TRBV29-1 | CSGGGHYEQYF
NA | TRBJ1-2 | TRBV4-1 | CASSQAGVYGYTF
NA | TRBJ1-6 | TRBV4-1 | CASSLSSGTDSPLHF
NA | NA | TRBV7-8 | CASSRLAGLSYEQYF
NA | TRBJ1-4 | TRBV27 | CASSLNPDRGYEKLFF
NA | TRBJ2-7 | TRBV15 | CATSRVGISYEQYF
few | TRBJ1-1 | TRBV27 | CASSGTGGVGTEAFF
NA | TRBJ2-6 | TRBV3-1 | CASSRGTVPSGANVLTF
NA | TRBJ2-1 | TRBV11-2 | CASSLLGRNDEQFF
NA | TRBJ2-4 | TRBV29-1 | CSVEDRGKNIQYF
few | TRBJ1-2 | TRBV14 | CASSPPQNRGGGYTF
many | TRBJ2-3 | TRBV9 | CASSVGGPTDTQYF
NA | NA | TRBV10-3 | CAISEGVEQYF
few | TRBJ2-3 | TRBV3-1 | CASSHRTDTQYF
few | TRBJ1-5 | TRBV18 | CASSPSKGNQPQHF
NA | TRBJ2-1 | TRBV27 | CASSFLTGHSCNEQFF
NA | TRBJ2-6 | TRBV28 | CASGTSDFSISGANVLTF
NA | TRBJ2-1 | TRBV28 | CASSLPAGPSSYNEQFF
few | TRBJ2-3 | TRBV7-9 | CAGETVSADTQYF
few | TRBJ1-6 | TRBV4-2 | CASSQEGTYNSPLHF
NA | TRBJ2-7 | TRBV28 | CASRGVGRYEQYF
NA | TRBJ2-7 | TRBV7-2 | CASSLGGRSGSEQYF
few | TRBJ2-6 | TRBV20-1 | CSAIGGANVLTF
NA | TRBJ2-5 | TRBV7-2 | CASSFSGGSQETQYF
NA | TRBJ1-6 | TRBV27 | CASSYGTAPDSPLHF
NA | TRBJ2-1 | TRBV7-2 | CASNHNEQFF
NA | TRBJ2-7 | TRBV11-1 | CASSLGRAQSQEEQYF
few | TRBJ2-7 | TRBV6-7 | CASRHSTGTGKVYEQYF
NA | TRBJ2-3 | TRBV7-2 | CASSIRERRSDTQYF
NA | TRBJ2-3 | TRBV18 | CASSPIQGGTDTQYF
NA | TRBJ2-7 | TRBV29-1 | CSVVIGYEQYF
NA | TRBJ1-2 | TRBV30 | CAWEGQDRYGYTF
NA | TRBJ2-7 | TRBV27 | CASSLWGLSYEQYF